This T cell receptor beta chain was identified in a study of T-cell reconstitution after alpha-beta-depleted transplantation in children. General study results and limits: A year post-transplant, T-cell counts and diversity derived mostly from newly produced T cells. Two months or so post-transplant, alpha-beta T cells reportedly derived from several hundred expanded graft clones. After transplant, high TCRbeta diversity at day 60 in some patients arose from surviving recipient T cells and thymic progenitors.

A TCRbeta library incorporating unique molecular identifiers was prepared. Via MiXCR, TCRdb re-called the PCR reads, giving one row per CDR3 protein. The table records about 130,000 distinct CDR3 sequences, approximately 8.7% of them present only once. The CDR3 runs to 11 residues. V was clipped by 3 bases and J by 8 bases, with 8 bases between them. From germline, CDR1 is DFQATT and CDR2 SNEGSKA (reference sequence). In the case of this clonotype: Its target is not known.

Here the sequenced sample was PBMCs, mostly from graft donor cells, taken 180 days after TCRalphabeta/CD19-depleted stem cell transplant. This clonotype was sampled from a girl less than two years old who had a stem cell transplant for combined immunodeficiency, so the T cells may come from the graft donor. This rearrangement joins TRBV20-1 to TRBJ1-3; a weak D match, TRBD1 (6 bases). CDR3 coding DNA: TGCAGTGCTAGGGACAGAGACACCATATATTTT. Its translation is CSARDRDTIYF.